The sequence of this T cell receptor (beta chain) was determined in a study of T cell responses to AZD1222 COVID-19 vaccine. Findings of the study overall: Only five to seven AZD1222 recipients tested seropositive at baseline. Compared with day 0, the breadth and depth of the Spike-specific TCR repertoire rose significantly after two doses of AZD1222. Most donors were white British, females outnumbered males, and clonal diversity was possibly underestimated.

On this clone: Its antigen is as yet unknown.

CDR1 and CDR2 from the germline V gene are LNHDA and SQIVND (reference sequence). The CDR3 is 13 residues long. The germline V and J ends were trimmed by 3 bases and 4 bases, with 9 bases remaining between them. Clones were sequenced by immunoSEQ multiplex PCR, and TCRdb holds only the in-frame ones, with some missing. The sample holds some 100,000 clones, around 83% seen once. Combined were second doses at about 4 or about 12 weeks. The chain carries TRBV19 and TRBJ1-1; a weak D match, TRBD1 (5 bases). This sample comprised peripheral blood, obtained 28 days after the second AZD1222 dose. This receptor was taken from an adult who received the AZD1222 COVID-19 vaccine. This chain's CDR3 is CASSIQRGTEAFF. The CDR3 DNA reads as TGTGCCAGTAGTATCCAGAGGGGCACTGAAGCTTTCTTT.